This T cell receptor beta chain was obtained from a study of CD8+CD57+ T cells in acquired aplastic anemia. Study-level background: Sorting CD4+ and CD8+ cells gave DNA averaging roughly 3.2 ug. Study-level points and caveats: CD8+ Simpson's diversity did not differ significantly between patients and controls.

In patients chosen for sequencing, flow cytometry had shown CD8+CD57+ cell expansion. Severe acquired aplastic anemia was present in all patients. Patients were treatment-naive when blood was sampled. The CDR3 loop spans 13 amino acids. The ends were cut back, 0 bases at V and 5 bases at J, with 8 bases in the middle. Germline CDR1 and CDR2: SGHDT and YYEEEE. Both TCR beta VDJ combination and CDR3 sequence profiling were carried out. Genomic DNA was the template for this profiling. TCRdb re-called the reads with MiXCR, one entry per CDR3 protein. The table records 150,000 to 200,000 distinct CDR3 sequences, 40% to 50% of them present only once. This clonotype was detected many times. The antigen is undetermined.

The V call is TRBV5-6, the J call TRBJ2-5; D tentatively reads TRBD1 or TRBD2 (5 bases each). The TCR originated in a human donor with aplastic anemia. The sample consisted of sorted CD4+, CD8+, or CD8+CD57+ T cells (not recorded which) from PBMCs. DNA of the CDR3: TGTGCCAGCAGCTTGGCAGGGACGGAGACCCAGTACTTC. Translation: CASSLAGTETQYF. The entire variable domain, with the rest obtained from reference TRBV5-6 and TRBJ2-5, is as follows: DAGVTQSPTHLIKTRGQQVTLRCSPKSGHDTVSWYQQALGQGPQFIFQYYEEEERQRGNFPDRFSGHQFPNYSSELNVNALLLGDSALYLCASSLAGTETQYFGPGTRLLVL.